Given below is one TCR beta chain in context. What it binds is not known. The sample is drawn from a study of cytomegalovirus exposure and HLA in healthy donors. The overall study: Early released data had around 89 million unique TCRs, all coming from HLA-typed donors.

The V end lost 3 bases, the J end lost 7 bases, and 4 bases lay between the germline ends. The CDR3 is 11 residues long. Per germline, CDR1 SGHNT and CDR2 YENEEA. Whole-study results and caveats: DRB1 had the most TCR associations and HLA-C the fewest, a later analysis found, with rates varying by HLA locus. V- and J-gene trimming of TCR beta was linked (in a later analysis) to a missense DCLRE1C variant. As confirmed in vitro, a few CMV-associated chains were specific for CMV antigens.

PCR amplification relied on 60 Vbeta primers (plus 13 Jbeta primers). Profiled with immunoSEQ multiplex PCR; TCRdb holds only in-frame clones, not every one. The sample includes about 250,000 clones, around 80% of them seen just once. Input material: PBMCs. The chain uses TRBV11-3 and TRBJ2-1; no clear D gene. The clonotype comes from a boy under 18 in good health and CMV-seronegative. The CDR3 protein is CASSLENEQFF. The DNA of the CDR3 is TGTGCCAGCAGCTTGGAGAATGAGCAGTTCTTC.